This TCR beta chain was obtained from a study of blood T cells in healthy people across ages. Primed by a sample-barcoded 5' primer and a J-beta primer mix, a second PCR proceeded for about 7 to 11 cycles. TCRdb reprocessed the 5' RACE reads via MiXCR and lists one record per CDR3 protein. The table includes fewer than 900,000 distinct CDR3 sequences, around 48% detected once. The sequenced sample consisted of blood. The source of this sequence is a woman in her fifties or sixties in good health.

The CDR3 sequence is CASSLTSGLEAFF. The CDR3 bases are TGTGCCAGCAGCTTAACTTCCGGGCTTGAAGCTTTCTTT. The chain is built from TRBV7-3 and TRBJ1-1, with unresolved D. Per the germline V gene, CDR1 is SGHTA and CDR2 is FQGTGA. The V gene lost 0 bases and the J gene lost 7 bases, with 9 bases spanning the gap. The CDR3 has 13 amino acids.